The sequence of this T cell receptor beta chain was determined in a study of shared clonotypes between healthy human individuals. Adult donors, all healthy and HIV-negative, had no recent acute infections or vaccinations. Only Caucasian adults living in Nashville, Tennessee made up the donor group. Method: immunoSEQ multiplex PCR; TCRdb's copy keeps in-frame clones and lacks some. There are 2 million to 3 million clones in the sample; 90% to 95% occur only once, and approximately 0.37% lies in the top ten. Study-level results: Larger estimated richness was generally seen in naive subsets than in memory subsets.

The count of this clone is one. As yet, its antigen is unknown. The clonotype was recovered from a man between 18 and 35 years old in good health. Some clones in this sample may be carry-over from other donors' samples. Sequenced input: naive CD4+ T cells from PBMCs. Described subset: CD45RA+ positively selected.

CDR3 coding DNA: TGCGCCAGCAGGCCCCGGTTAGGGCCTTTAGGAGGGGAGCTGTTTTTT. This gives the protein CASRPRLGPLGGELFF. The V call is TRBV5-1, the J call TRBJ2-2; D call uncertain. Germline V CDR1 and CDR2: SGHRS, YFSETQ. The V gene lost 5 bases and the J gene lost 8 bases, with 22 bases spanning the gap. The CDR3 contains 16 residues. Full variable domain (missing parts from reference TRBV5-1 and TRBJ2-2): KAGVTQTPRYLIKTRGQQVTLSCSPISGHRSVSWYQQTPGQGLQFLFEYFSETQRNKGNFPGRFSGRQFSNSRSEMNVSTLELGDSALYLCASRPRLGPLGGELFFGEGSRLTVL.